A selection of T cell receptor beta chains follows, all from one sample in a study of blood T cell repertoires in COVID-19. Sequencing used immunoSEQ multiplex PCR; TCRdb keeps in-frame clones, though not all of them. The sample includes around 85,000 clones, around 89% seen only once; the top ten take more than 0.95%. The sequencing sample was made of PBMCs or T cells enriched from blood (not recorded which). Every receptor here comes from a woman aged 45-60 years with acute COVID-19. CDR3s include the opening cysteine and the closing phenylalanine or tryptophan. The order of the fields is D gene, clone size, J gene, V gene, CDR3 protein, CDR3 DNA. The D gene is left open where the match is weak. Clone size is not always given. Where it is, it says once, few, many or a class for expanded clones.

d_gene: TRBD1
abundance: NA
j_gene: TRBJ2-7
v_gene: TRBV7-2
CDR3aa: CASRPGDRVYEQYF
CDR3nt: TGTGCCAGCAGACCGGGGGACAGGGTCTACGAGCAGTACTTC

d_gene: TRBD1
abundance: NA
j_gene: TRBJ1-2
v_gene: TRBV7-9
CDR3aa: CASSSTGTGGFVVDYGYTF
CDR3nt: TGTGCCAGCAGCTCCACCGGGACAGGGGGCTTTGTCGTTGACTATGGCTACACCTTC

d_gene: NA
abundance: NA
j_gene: TRBJ2-1
v_gene: TRBV29-1
CDR3aa: CSVAGAPSYNEQFF
CDR3nt: TGCAGCGTTGCAGGGGCCCCCTCCTACAATGAGCAGTTCTTC

d_gene: TRBD2
abundance: NA
j_gene: TRBJ2-7
v_gene: TRBV27
CDR3aa: CASSLNGLAGGEQYF
CDR3nt: TGTGCCAGCAGTTTAAATGGCCTAGCGGGAGGCGAGCAGTACTTC

d_gene: NA
abundance: NA
j_gene: TRBJ1-1
v_gene: TRBV19
CDR3aa: CASSIVGLNTEAFF
CDR3nt: TGTGCCAGTAGTATAGTGGGCCTTAACACTGAAGCTTTCTTT

d_gene: NA
abundance: NA
j_gene: TRBJ1-6
v_gene: TRBV23-1
CDR3aa: CASSQTTGFSYNSPLHF
CDR3nt: TGCGCCAGCAGTCAGACCACAGGGTTCTCCTATAATTCACCCCTCCACTTT

d_gene: NA
abundance: NA
j_gene: TRBJ2-6
v_gene: TRBV7-8
CDR3aa: CASSLPRGSGANVLTF
CDR3nt: TGTGCCAGCAGCTTACCAAGGGGCTCTGGGGCCAACGTCCTGACTTTC

d_gene: TRBD2
abundance: NA
j_gene: TRBJ2-3
v_gene: TRBV12-5
CDR3aa: CASGPGLAGGADTQYF
CDR3nt: TGTGCTAGTGGTCCTGGACTAGCGGGAGGTGCAGATACGCAGTATTTT

d_gene: TRBD1
abundance: NA
j_gene: TRBJ1-5
v_gene: TRBV27
CDR3aa: CASSPGTGGLGNQPQHF
CDR3nt: TGTGCCAGCAGTCCGGGGACAGGGGGCTTGGGCAATCAGCCCCAGCATTTT

d_gene: NA
abundance: NA
j_gene: TRBJ1-1
v_gene: TRBV5-4
CDR3aa: CASSLDGSGSEAFF
CDR3nt: TGTGCCAGCAGCTTGGACGGTTCAGGGTCTGAAGCTTTCTTT

d_gene: NA
abundance: NA
j_gene: TRBJ1-3
v_gene: TRBV2
CDR3aa: CASTEASSGNTIYF
CDR3nt: TGTGCCAGCACGGAGGCGAGCTCTGGAAACACCATATATTTT

d_gene: NA
abundance: NA
j_gene: TRBJ1-2
v_gene: TRBV29-1
CDR3aa: CSVVGGSNYGYTF
CDR3nt: TGCAGCGTTGTAGGCGGTTCTAACTATGGCTACACCTTC

d_gene: NA
abundance: NA
j_gene: TRBJ1-1
v_gene: TRBV18
CDR3aa: CASSPQTRNTEAFF
CDR3nt: TGTGCCAGCTCACCTCAAACACGGAACACTGAAGCTTTCTTT

d_gene: TRBD1
abundance: NA
j_gene: TRBJ1-5
v_gene: TRBV7-9
CDR3aa: CASSLGQGNQPQHF
CDR3nt: TGTGCCAGCAGCTTAGGACAGGGAAATCAGCCCCAGCATTTT

d_gene: NA
abundance: NA
j_gene: TRBJ1-2
v_gene: TRBV20-1
CDR3aa: CSASKEGGDGYTF
CDR3nt: TGCAGTGCTAGTAAGGAGGGCGGCGATGGCTACACCTTC

d_gene: TRBD2
abundance: NA
j_gene: TRBJ2-2
v_gene: TRBV19
CDR3aa: CASSTSGSGELFF
CDR3nt: TGTGCCAGTAGTACCAGCGGGAGTGGGGAGCTGTTTTTT

d_gene: TRBD1
abundance: NA
j_gene: TRBJ1-1
v_gene: TRBV5-6
CDR3aa: CASSSGQGNTEAFF
CDR3nt: TGTGCCAGCAGCTCAGGACAGGGGAACACTGAAGCTTTCTTT

d_gene: TRBD1
abundance: NA
j_gene: TRBJ1-4
v_gene: TRBV7-3
CDR3aa: CASSRYAGQMIEKLFF
CDR3nt: TGTGCCAGCAGCAGGTACGCGGGACAGATGATCGAAAAACTGTTTTTT

d_gene: NA
abundance: NA
j_gene: TRBJ2-3
v_gene: TRBV4-1
CDR3aa: CASSPRQGTDTQYF
CDR3nt: TGCGCCAGCAGCCCCCGACAGGGCACAGATACGCAGTATTTT

d_gene: TRBD2
abundance: NA
j_gene: TRBJ2-7
v_gene: TRBV6-2/TRBV6-3
CDR3aa: CASSYRRLAGTVGEQYF
CDR3nt: TGTGCCAGCAGTTACCGGCGGCTAGCGGGTACGGTTGGCGAGCAGTACTTC

d_gene: NA
abundance: NA
j_gene: TRBJ2-5
v_gene: TRBV9
CDR3aa: CASSVGAGQETQYF
CDR3nt: TGTGCCAGCAGCGTAGGGGCAGGACAAGAGACCCAGTACTTC

d_gene: NA
abundance: once
j_gene: TRBJ2-1
v_gene: TRBV19
CDR3aa: CASSIMRLGDNEQFF
CDR3nt: TGTGCCAGTAGTATAATGCGACTAGGAGACAATGAGCAGTTCTTC

d_gene: NA
abundance: NA
j_gene: TRBJ2-3
v_gene: TRBV5-6
CDR3aa: CASSLPGSVDTQYF
CDR3nt: TGTGCCAGCAGCTTGCCCGGGTCTGTGGATACGCAGTATTTT

d_gene: NA
abundance: few
j_gene: TRBJ1-1
v_gene: TRBV7-3
CDR3aa: CASSSQGRGTEAFF
CDR3nt: TGTGCCAGCAGCTCCCAGGGGAGAGGAACTGAAGCTTTCTTT

d_gene: NA
abundance: NA
j_gene: TRBJ1-1
v_gene: TRBV5-1
CDR3aa: CASSLDREAFF
CDR3nt: TGCGCCAGCAGCTTGGACAGGGAGGCTTTCTTT

d_gene: TRBD1
abundance: NA
j_gene: TRBJ1-2
v_gene: TRBV24-1
CDR3aa: CATRQTGEGNYGYTF
CDR3nt: TGTGCCACCAGACAGACAGGGGAGGGGAACTATGGCTACACCTTC

d_gene: TRBD1
abundance: NA
j_gene: TRBJ2-7
v_gene: TRBV7-2
CDR3aa: CASSLGRGLHTYEQYF
CDR3nt: TGTGCCAGCAGCTTAGGCAGGGGGCTACATACCTACGAGCAGTACTTC

d_gene: NA
abundance: NA
j_gene: TRBJ1-1
v_gene: TRBV3-1/TRBV3-2
CDR3aa: CASSQEADSEAFF
CDR3nt: TGTGCCAGCAGCCAAGAGGCGGACAGTGAAGCTTTCTTT

d_gene: TRBD1
abundance: few
j_gene: TRBJ2-5
v_gene: TRBV19
CDR3aa: CASSSGQVGETQYF
CDR3nt: TGTGCCAGTAGTTCCGGACAGGTGGGGGAGACCCAGTACTTC

d_gene: NA
abundance: NA
j_gene: TRBJ1-4
v_gene: TRBV23-1
CDR3aa: CASSHHRKSNEKLFF
CDR3nt: TGCGCCAGCAGTCACCACAGGAAAAGTAATGAAAAACTGTTTTTT

d_gene: NA
abundance: few
j_gene: TRBJ2-7
v_gene: TRBV30
CDR3aa: CAWSSGYEQYF
CDR3nt: TGTGCCTGGAGTAGCGGTTACGAGCAGTACTTC

d_gene: NA
abundance: NA
j_gene: TRBJ1-1
v_gene: TRBV19
CDR3aa: CASTPVRQGKGNTEAFF
CDR3nt: TGTGCCAGTACCCCAGTCCGCCAGGGCAAAGGGAACACTGAAGCTTTCTTT